The T cell receptor (beta chain) under discussion was sequenced for a study of cytomegalovirus exposure and HLA in healthy donors. General observations from the study: In a later analysis, at a false discovery rate of 0.05, roughly 16,000 TCR beta sequences matched HLA alleles. Common viral pathogens seemed to be connected with several of the most significant clusters, according to a later analysis. Many donors shared some public TCRs, even though most TCR sequences were rare.

The CDR3 extends over 12 amino acids. Trimming removed 5 bases from V and 4 bases from J, with 9 bases in between. The germline V gene has CDR1 SEHNR and CDR2 FQNEAQ (reference sequence). Donors consisted of healthy bone marrow donors. As concerns this clone: Its cognate antigen is unknown.

PCR used 60 Vbeta primers and 13 Jbeta primers. Sequencing used immunoSEQ multiplex PCR; TCRdb keeps in-frame clones, though not all of them. The sample lists approximately 150,000 clones, around 78% occurring once. The receptor was isolated from a man aged 40-50 years in good health and CMV-seronegative. The material sequenced was PBMCs. The chain joins TRBV7-9 to TRBJ2-7; tentative D call: TRBD2 (5 bases). CDR3 nucleotides: TGTGCCAGCAGCACGGACTTGTACGAGCAGTACGTC. Amino acid sequence: CASSTDLYEQYV.